What follows are 32 T cell receptor beta chains derived from one specimen sequenced in a study of blood T cells in healthy people across ages. Primers used in a second PCR of roughly 6 to 11 cycles were a sample-barcoded 5' primer and a J-beta primer mix. TCRdb re-called the 5' RACE reads through MiXCR, storing one row per CDR3 protein. This sample has 1,100,000 or so distinct CDR3 sequences, with roughly 45% found just once. Sequencing was carried out using blood. These receptors were obtained from a woman aged 55-70 years in good health.

This clonotype turned up a few times. The rearrangement uses TRBV6-1 and TRBJ2-5, with no clear D. Trimming removed 6 bases from V and 5 bases from J, with 16 bases in between. The CDR3 runs 14 residues. Per the germline V gene, CDR1 is MNHNS and CDR2 is SASEGT. In nucleotides, the CDR3 is TGTGCCAGCAGGGTCTTTACGGCTCAGGAGACCCAGTACTTC. This gives the protein CASRVFTAQETQYF.

This clonotype was seen repeatedly, ten times or more. The gene calls are TRBV20-1 and TRBJ2-7; D gene ambiguous. The length of the CDR3 is 15 residues. Trimming pared 0 bases from V and 2 bases from J, leaving 14 bases between. The germline V gene encodes CDR1 DFQATT and CDR2 SNEGSKA (reference sequence). In nucleotides, the CDR3 is TGCAGTGCTAGAGATCTAAGCTTAACTACCTACGAGCAGTACTTC. Translation: CSARDLSLTTYEQYF.

The J gene is TRBJ2-1, the V gene TRBV5-6, with 7 bases fitting TRBD2. V gave up 4 bases and J gave up 9 bases; unmatched junction bases: 7. CDR1 SGHDT and CDR2 YYEEEE come from the germline V gene. This CDR3 spans 13 amino acids. This CDR3 is CASSPRLASEQFF. DNA for the CDR3: TGTGCCAGCAGCCCCAGACTAGCCAGTGAGCAGTTCTTC.

Regarding this clonotype: This may stem from a read error, because a much larger clone lies one nucleotide away. This sequence joins TRBV13 and TRBJ2-7; TRBD1 aligns across 10 bases. Germline V gene lookup returns CDR1 PRHDT and CDR2 FYEKMQ (reference sequence). V was pared by 5 bases and J by 3 bases, with 7 bases of the junction left unmatched. The length of the CDR3 is 15 residues. CDR3: CASSSRDRGFYEQYF. The CDR3 nucleotides read TGTGCCAGCAGCAGCCGGGACAGGGGATTCTACGAGCAGTACTTC.

The CDR3 protein is CASSQLRAGTFGYTF. CDR3 coding DNA: TGTGCCAGCAGCCAACTCCGGGCAGGGACGTTCGGCTACACCTTC. The V and J genes are TRBV3-1 and TRBJ1-2; TRBD1 is a possible D gene (5 bases). The V and J ends lost 2 bases and 8 bases respectively, with 18 bases between them. CDR3 length equals 15 residues. Germline CDR1 LGHDT, CDR2 YNNKEL (reference sequence).

The J gene is TRBJ2-5, the V gene TRBV7-9; 9 bases map to TRBD2. V lost 5 bases, J lost 0 bases, and 4 bases stayed unmatched. The CDR3 is 15 amino acids. Per germline, CDR1 SEHNR and CDR2 FQNEAQ (reference sequence). As DNA, the CDR3 is TGTGCCAGCAGCCTGACTAGCGGCCACCAAGAGACCCAGTACTTC. Translating it yields CASSLTSGHQETQYF.

This clonotype was picked up many times. V is TRBV29-1 and J is TRBJ2-3, with D perhaps TRBD2 (6 bases). The germline CDR1 and CDR2 sequences are SQVTM and ANQGSEA. Deletions cut 4 bases from V and 4 bases from J, with 15 bases between. The CDR3 has 14 amino acids. CDR3 coding DNA: TGCAGCGTTGGGACTACCGTAGAGGCAGATACGCAGTATTTT. It encodes CSVGTTVEADTQYF.

This chain uses TRBV20-1 with TRBJ2-1, with no clear D. From germline, CDR1 is DFQATT and CDR2 SNEGSKA (reference sequence). Trimming stripped 0 bases from V and 9 bases from J, with 21 bases between. The CDR3 totals 16 residues. In DNA, the CDR3 is TGCAGTGCTAGAGATCCTGACAACACCCGGATGGTTGAGCAGTTCTTC. It encodes CSARDPDNTRMVEQFF.

The CDR3: CSVPGFPGQSNEQYF. In nucleotides, the CDR3 is TGCAGCGTTCCAGGCTTCCCGGGACAGTCCAATGAGCAGTACTTC. The genes are TRBV29-1 and TRBJ2-5; 7 bases are a match to TRBD1. J gave up 11 bases and V 5 bases, and 20 bases lay outside the gene matches. Germline CDR1 is SQVTM and CDR2 is ANQGSEA. This CDR3 has 15 residues.

In this sample, this clonotype turned up once. A read error is possible here, since a much larger clone lies one base away. The chain links TRBV20-1 to TRBJ2-1; the D gene is possibly TRBD2 (6 bases). Germline V gene data show CDR1 as DFQATT and CDR2 as SNEGSKA (reference sequence). This CDR3 comprises 15 residues. V shed 3 bases and J shed 4 bases, with 16 bases lying between them. This chain's CDR3 is CSASGGEATYNEQFF. CDR3 in DNA: TGCAGTGCTAGTGGCGGGGAGGCGACGTACAATGAGCAGTTCTTC.

The CDR3 here is CASSTIRRQSGQFF. The CDR3 DNA reads as TGTGCCAGCAGCACAATACGAAGGCAGTCGGGGCAGTTCTTC. V gene TRBV11-2 combines with J gene TRBJ2-1, with D uncertain. Looked up from germline, CDR1 is SGHAT and CDR2 is FQNNGV. V was trimmed by 5 bases and J by 12 bases, leaving 20 bases between them. CDR3 size: 14 residues.

The genes are TRBV27 and TRBJ1-4; D gene ambiguous. Germline V gives CDR1 MNHEY, CDR2 SMNVEV (reference sequence). V was shortened by 10 bases and J by 3 bases, with 18 bases between the two germline ends. This CDR3 has 15 residues. DNA of the CDR3: TGTGCCACCAAAGACATCCCGCATGCTAATGAAAAACTGTTTTTT. This sequence encodes CATKDIPHANEKLFF. Based on the CDR3 plus reference TRBV27 and TRBJ1-4, the full variable domain is EAQVTQNPRYLITVTGKKLTVTCSQNMNHEYMSWYRQDPGLGLRQIYYSMNVEVTDKGDVPEGYKVSRKEKRNFPLILESPSPNQTSLYFCATKDIPHANEKLFFGSGTQLSVL.

The gene calls are TRBV20-1 and TRBJ2-1; D tentatively fits TRBD1 or TRBD2 (5 bases each). This CDR3 spans 14 amino acids. From germline, CDR1 is DFQATT and CDR2 SNEGSKA (reference sequence). Trimming removed 6 bases from V and 2 bases from J, with 14 bases in between. CDR3 loop: CSANTGTAYNEQFF. Here the CDR3 DNA reads TGCAGTGCGAATACCGGGACCGCCTACAATGAGCAGTTCTTC.

The genes are TRBV20-1 and TRBJ2-5; 13 bases are a match to TRBD2. CDR1 and CDR2 (germline): DFQATT, SNEGSKA (reference sequence). This CDR3 contains 18 residues. V trimming: 0 bases; J trimming: 11 bases; junction bases outside the gene matches: 18. Written as DNA, the CDR3 is TGCAGTGCTAGAGATTTAAGGGGACTAGCGGGAACGGAGAATGAGCAGTACTTC. This gives the protein CSARDLRGLAGTENEQYF.

This clonotype was seen a few times. V and J are TRBV28 and TRBJ1-4, with D hard to call. Germline-derived CDR1 and CDR2 are MDHEN and SYDVKM. V lost 6 bases, J lost 1 base, and 9 bases lay in between. CDR3 length: 14 amino acids. This chain's CDR3 is CASSVTETNEKLFF. CDR3 nucleotides: TGTGCCAGCAGCGTAACAGAAACTAATGAAAAACTGTTTTTT.

The rearrangement links TRBV6-2 or TRBV6-3 to TRBJ2-3; 10 bases match TRBD2. This CDR3 is built from 15 residues. Germline trimming cut 2 bases from V and 2 bases from J; bases unmatched to any gene: 1. Germline lookup yields CDR1 MNHEY and CDR2 SVGEGT. CDR3 nucleotide sequence: TGTGCCAGCAGTTACGGGACTAGCGTCACAGATACGCAGTATTTT. Its protein product is CASSYGTSVTDTQYF.

V usage is TRBV29-1 and J usage is TRBJ1-1, with 8 bases aligning to TRBD1. V was clipped by 7 bases and J by 1 base; unmatched bases: 5. The CDR3 loop spans 13 amino acids. The V gene's germline CDR1 is SQVTM and CDR2 ANQGSEA. In DNA form, the CDR3 reads TGCAGCGCTGGGGACAGGAAGAACACTGAAGCTTTCTTT. Its protein is CSAGDRKNTEAFF.

On this clonotype itself: At one of its ends the junction is not consistent with the germline gene, which may arise from a read error. The J gene is TRBJ1-2, the V gene TRBV6-2 or TRBV6-3; D is possibly TRBD1 (6 bases). This CDR3 contains 16 residues. Per the germline V gene, CDR1 is MNHEY and CDR2 is SVGEGT. CDR3 amino acids: CATSSVWGAGSYGYTF. CDR3 bases: TGTGCCACCAGTTCGGTCTGGGGGGCGGGGAGCTATGGCTACACCTTC.

The chain combines TRBV6-5 with TRBJ2-7, with a weak D call TRBD2 (6 bases). Per the germline V gene, CDR1 is MNHEY and CDR2 is SVGAGI. The ends were cut back, 0 bases at V and 0 bases at J, with 12 bases in the middle. This CDR3 is built from 16 residues. The CDR3 reads CASSYSIAALSYEQYF. The CDR3 DNA reads as TGTGCCAGCAGTTACTCAATAGCGGCTCTCTCCTACGAGCAGTACTTC.

The sample holds a few counts of this clonotype. J is TRBJ1-2 and V is TRBV27; maybe TRBD1 (6 bases). The CDR3 sequence is 14 residues long. Germline CDR1 and CDR2: MNHEY and SMNVEV (reference sequence). V was pared by 6 bases and J by 6 bases, with 17 bases between. CDR3 nucleotides: TGTGCCAGCAGGGCCCCTAGGGGGGCGGATGGCTACACCTTC. Translation: CASRAPRGADGYTF.

A few counts support this clonotype. The CDR3 is CSADRADTGELFF. In DNA, the CDR3 is TGCAGCGCGGACAGGGCGGACACCGGGGAGCTGTTTTTT. V is TRBV29-1 and J is TRBJ2-2; 8 bases are shared with TRBD1. The trim removed 7 bases at V and 3 bases at J, leaving 4 bases unmatched. The CDR3 is made up of 13 amino acids. CDR1 is SQVTM, CDR2 ANQGSEA, per germline.

The J gene is TRBJ1-5, the V gene TRBV27; 7 bases fit TRBD1. The CDR3 totals 16 residues. J was trimmed by 7 bases and V by 5 bases; bases with no gene match: 14. In germline, CDR1 is MNHEY, CDR2 SMNVEV (reference sequence). CDR3 sequence reads: CASSQGGNRGNQPQHF. The CDR3 bases are TGTGCCAGCAGTCAGGGGGGAAACCGGGGTAACCAGCCCCAGCATTTT.

This clonotype was found a few times. The chain is built from TRBV27 and TRBJ2-7; the D gene is possibly TRBD1 (5 bases). V lost 5 bases and J lost 5, with 25 bases in between. The germline V gene encodes CDR1 MNHEY and CDR2 SMNVEV (reference sequence). CDR3 size: 17 residues. The CDR3 nucleotides read TGTGCCAGCAGTCCCCTTGGGGCCAACGGCCCCTTTCACGAGCAGTACTTC. Its protein product is CASSPLGANGPFHEQYF.

The chain combines TRBV5-1 with TRBJ2-1, with 7 bases that match TRBD2. The CDR3 has 13 amino acids. The V and J ends lost 5 bases and 8 bases, in that order; junction bases with no gene match: 7. The germline gives CDR1 SGHRS, CDR2 YFSETQ. In DNA, the CDR3 is TGCGCCAGCAGAGGGAGGAGCGGGGATGAGCAGTTCTTC. Translated, it gives CASRGRSGDEQFF.

This chain connects TRBV10-3 to TRBJ2-6, with unresolved D. Trimming cost V 4 bases and J 2 bases, with 6 bases left between them. From germline, CDR1 is ENHRY and CDR2 SYGVKD. This CDR3 spans 14 amino acids. In DNA form, the CDR3 reads TGTGCCATCAGTGTTGGGGCTGGGGCCAACGTCCTGACTTTC. Protein sequence: CAISVGAGANVLTF.

The chain joins TRBV3-1 to TRBJ1-4; TRBD1 matches at 9 bases. The DNA end favors TRBJ2-2, so the J call may be wrong. CDR3 length: 14 residues. The germline CDR1 and CDR2 sequences are LGHDT and YNNKEL (reference sequence). The CDR3 sequence: CASKPQGAPGELFF. CDR3 coding DNA: TGTGCCAGCAAACCACAGGGGGCCCCCGGGGAGCTGTTTTTT.

In this sample, this clonotype turned up a few times. The CDR3 region is CASSYGSHYGYTF. In DNA, the CDR3 is TGTGCCAGCAGTTACGGGTCACACTATGGCTACACCTTC. J is TRBJ1-2 and V is TRBV6-2 or TRBV6-3; D is unresolved. Per germline, CDR1 MNHEY and CDR2 SVGEGT. V was pared by 2 bases and J by 3 bases, with 7 bases between. This CDR3 region has 13 residues.

J is TRBJ2-5 and V is TRBV7-2; 8 bases map to TRBD2. The CDR3 consists of 16 residues. J gave up 4 bases and V 1 base, and 8 bases lay outside the gene matches. Germline V gene data show CDR1 as SGHTA and CDR2 as FQGNSA. This CDR3 is CASSLVTGRAVETQYF. For the CDR3, the DNA is TGTGCCAGCAGCTTAGTGACCGGGAGGGCGGTAGAGACCCAGTACTTC.

The chain joins TRBV2 to TRBJ1-2; unclear D gene. V gave up 7 bases and J gave up 4 bases, with 19 bases separating them. The CDR3 runs 15 residues. Per the germline V gene, CDR1 is SNHLY and CDR2 is FYNNEI. In DNA form, the CDR3 reads TGTGCCAGCACTAGGGCAGCGGGAGCTAGCTATGGCTACACCTTC. Its translation: CASTRAAGASYGYTF.

The rearrangement links TRBV20-1 to TRBJ2-1, with D hard to call. Trimming removed 0 bases at V and 6 bases at J, with 15 bases between. In germline, CDR1 is DFQATT, CDR2 SNEGSKA (reference sequence). The CDR3 is made up of 15 amino acids. In nucleotides, the CDR3 is TGCAGTGCTAGAGATGTTAAAAGACCACTCAATGAGCAGTTCTTC. It encodes CSARDVKRPLNEQFF.

The gene calls are TRBV28 and TRBJ1-5; D perhaps matches TRBD1 (5 bases). Trimming removed 6 bases from V and 4 bases from J, with 16 bases in between. This CDR3 has 15 amino acids. CDR1 MDHEN and CDR2 SYDVKM come from the germline V gene. This chain's CDR3 is CASSPRGGANQPQHF. Written as DNA, the CDR3 is TGTGCCAGCAGCCCAAGGGGAGGGGCTAATCAGCCCCAGCATTTT.

The gene calls are TRBV6-6 and TRBJ1-1, with 10 bases lining up with TRBD1. CDR1 MNHNY and CDR2 SVGAGI come from the germline V gene (reference sequence). The CDR3 is made up of 16 amino acids. Trimming took 2 bases from V and 0 from J; bases not matched to a gene: 3. The CDR3 DNA reads as TGTGCCAGCAGTTACCGGACAGGGGGTTTGAACACTGAAGCTTTCTTT. Protein: CASSYRTGGLNTEAFF.